A single sample gave rise to the 18 T cell receptor beta chains below, sequenced in a study of blood T cell repertoires in COVID-19. The repertoire was sequenced with immunoSEQ multiplex PCR; TCRdb's copy has only in-frame clones and lacks some. Among some 200,000 clones listed, around 82% were seen once. Sequenced: peripheral blood. These receptors were collected from a woman of 80 years or more with acute or convalescent COVID-19.

This clone is a singleton in its sample. The gene calls are TRBV19 and TRBJ2-7; 8 positions match TRBD1. Germline CDR1 reads LNHDA; CDR2 reads SQIVND (reference sequence). The length of the CDR3 is 14 residues. V trimming: 4 bases; J trimming: 0 bases; junction bases outside the gene matches: 2. The CDR3 reads CASSTTGVSYEQYF. Written as DNA, the CDR3 is TGTGCCAGTAGTACGACAGGGGTCTCCTACGAGCAGTACTTC.

This clone was counted only a few times. This chain joins TRBV10-3 and TRBJ2-1, with TRBD1 matching 8 bases. Germline V gives CDR1 ENHRY, CDR2 SYGVKD. This CDR3 is 15 amino acids long. Unmatched junction bases numbered 11, after V lost 4 bases and J lost 9 bases. This CDR3 reads CAISVTGTGDTEQFF. The CDR3 DNA reads TGTGCCATCAGTGTGACCGGGACAGGAGATACTGAGCAGTTCTTC.

This chain uses TRBV11-2 with TRBJ2-1; 9 bases match TRBD2. Germline V gene data show CDR1 as SGHAT and CDR2 as FQNNGV. The CDR3 consists of 16 residues. The junction had 11 bases not matched to a gene; V was cut back by 5 bases and J by 6 bases. CDR3: CASSLARLAGTNEQFF. CDR3 sequence (DNA): TGTGCCAGCAGCCTAGCCCGGCTAGCGGGGACCAATGAGCAGTTCTTC.

The rearrangement joins TRBV2 to TRBJ1-5; 8 nucleotides match TRBD1. The CDR3 loop spans 14 amino acids. Germline CDR1 reads SNHLY; CDR2 reads FYNNEI. V trimming: 4 bases; J trimming: 9 bases; junction bases outside the gene matches: 8. This CDR3 reads CASSADRDRRPQHF. Here the CDR3 DNA reads TGTGCCAGCAGTGCGGACAGGGACAGGCGGCCCCAGCATTTT.

The chain joins TRBV6-5 to TRBJ1-6, with D perhaps TRBD1 (5 bases). The germline V and J ends were trimmed by 4 bases and 10 bases, with 14 bases remaining between them. This CDR3 is 14 amino acids long. CDR1 and CDR2 from the germline V gene are MNHEY and SVGAGI. CDR3 coding DNA: TGTGCCAGCAGTTCATTCCCCCGACAGTCACCCCTCCACTTT. As protein: CASSSFPRQSPLHF.

V usage is TRBV7-2 and J usage is TRBJ1-1; no definite D call. CDR1 and CDR2 (germline): SGHTA, FQGNSA. Trimming took 5 bases from V and 4 from J, leaving 11 bases between them. The CDR3 runs to 13 residues. CDR3 region: CASSAREGTEAFF. DNA for the CDR3: TGTGCCAGCAGCGCCCGGGAGGGCACTGAAGCTTTCTTT.

CDR3 sequence (DNA): TGTGCCAGCAGTGAATGGGCGAGGGTTGGCTACACCTTC. This codes for CASSEWARVGYTF. V is TRBV25-1 and J is TRBJ1-2; D is ambiguous. CDR3 length: 13 amino acids. The germline CDR1 and CDR2 sequences are MGHDK and SYGVNS. Trimming left V 1 base short and J 7 bases short, with 10 bases between.

The gene calls are TRBV5-5 and TRBJ1-4; D uncertain. The CDR3 has 15 residues. The V gene lost 4 bases and the J gene lost 0 bases, with 10 bases spanning the gap. CDR1 is SGHKS and CDR2 is YYEKEE in the germline V gene (reference sequence). DNA of the CDR3: TGTGCCAGCAGCCGATATAGTACAACTAATGAAAAACTGTTTTTT. Translation: CASSRYSTTNEKLFF.

V is TRBV18 and J is TRBJ2-3, with a weak D call TRBD1 (5 bases). Germline V gives CDR1 KGHSH, CDR2 LQKENI. The V end was cut by 3 bases, the J end by 1 base, with 11 bases between. The CDR3 consists of 15 residues. The CDR3 bases are TGTGCCAGCTCACCCCGGACAATGGGCACAGATACGCAGTATTTT. It translates to CASSPRTMGTDTQYF.

The chain joins TRBV10-3 to TRBJ2-2, with a weak D call TRBD1 (5 bases). The CDR3 runs 14 residues. Trimming left V 6 bases short and J 6 bases short, with 14 bases between. CDR1 is ENHRY and CDR2 is SYGVKD in the germline V gene. This CDR3 reads CAISQGLRAGELFF. The CDR3 DNA sequence: TGTGCCATCAGCCAGGGTTTACGGGCCGGGGAGCTGTTTTTT.

The V call is TRBV5-5, the J call TRBJ2-1; TRBD2 agrees at 14 bases. The CDR3 sequence is 17 residues long. J gave up 1 base and V 3 bases, and 3 bases lay outside the gene matches. CDR1 and CDR2 (germline): SGHKS, YYEKEE (reference sequence). The CDR3 protein is CASSSRLAGGSYNEQFF. CDR3 nucleotide sequence: TGTGCCAGCAGCTCCCGACTAGCGGGGGGGTCCTACAATGAGCAGTTCTTC.

The chain carries TRBV11-2 and TRBJ2-1, with 11 bases aligning to TRBD2. The CDR3 is 14 amino acids. V gave up 3 bases and J gave up 9 bases; unmatched junction bases: 4. Per the germline V gene, CDR1 is SGHAT and CDR2 is FQNNGV. The CDR3 bases are TGTGCCAGCAGCTTCTCCGGGACTAGCGGTGAGCAGTTCTTC. Translating it yields CASSFSGTSGEQFF. Together with reference TRBV11-2 and TRBJ2-1, the CDR3 gives the full variable domain: EAGVAQSPRYKIIEKRQSVAFWCNPISGHATLYWYQQILGQGPKLLIQFQNNGVVDDSQLPKDRFSAERLKGVDSTLKIQPAKLEDSAVYLCASSFSGTSGEQFFGPGTRLTVL.

The rearrangement links TRBV7-8 to TRBJ2-7; TRBD2 agrees at 8 bases. Germline V lookup: CDR1 SGHVS, CDR2 FQNEAQ. Losses at the gene ends were 1 base for V and 3 bases for J; bases not matched to a gene: 5. The CDR3 has 15 amino acids. CDR3 amino acids: CASSLVTSGVYEQYF. Written as DNA, the CDR3 is TGTGCCAGCAGCTTAGTAACTAGCGGAGTCTACGAGCAGTACTTC.

The chain employs TRBV14 and TRBJ1-4; D ambiguous. This CDR3 region has 16 residues. In germline, CDR1 is SGHDN, CDR2 FVKESK. Trimming took off 0 bases at V and 3 bases at J, with 11 bases between the two ends. This CDR3 is CASSQDRGIANEKLFF. Written as DNA, the CDR3 is TGTGCCAGCAGCCAAGACCGGGGAATTGCTAATGAAAAACTGTTTTTT.

The V and J genes are TRBV30 and TRBJ1-6, with unresolved D. The CDR3 loop spans 14 amino acids. The V gene lost 0 bases and the J gene lost 9 bases, with 12 bases spanning the gap. Germline CDR1 is GTSNPN and CDR2 is SVGIG (reference sequence). The CDR3 DNA reads as TGTGCCTGGAGTGTCCCCGGGGTTCCTTCACCCCTCCACTTT. Encoded protein: CAWSVPGVPSPLHF.

This chain joins TRBV3-1 (or the pseudogene TRBV3-2) and TRBJ2-7; TRBD2 matches at 12 bases. The CDR3 has 17 residues. Germline V gene lookup returns CDR1 LGHDT and CDR2 YNNKEL (reference sequence). The V gene end was trimmed by 1 base and the J gene end by 2 bases; junction bases not matched to a gene: 6. CDR3 bases: TGTGCCAGCAGCCAAGGGCCTAGCGGGGGGGCACCCTACGAGCAGTACTTC. Protein: CASSQGPSGGAPYEQYF.

The chain couples TRBV6-2 or TRBV6-3 to TRBJ1-2, with 7 bases fitting TRBD1. V was clipped by 2 bases and J by 5 bases; unmatched bases: 11. From germline, CDR1 is MNHEY and CDR2 SVGEGT. CDR3 length: 16 residues. The CDR3 coding sequence is TGTGCCAGCAGTTACAGACAGGGTGCCTGGGCTTATGGCTACACCTTC. Its protein product is CASSYRQGAWAYGYTF.

V gene TRBV15 combines with J gene TRBJ1-3; D is undetermined. The CDR3 extends over 15 amino acids. Germline V lookup: CDR1 LNHNV, CDR2 YYDKDF (reference sequence). The V end was cut by 5 bases, the J end by 0 bases, with 11 bases between. The CDR3 loop is CATSAEVLSGNTIYF. CDR3 bases: TGTGCCACCAGCGCTGAGGTCCTCTCTGGAAACACCATATATTTT.